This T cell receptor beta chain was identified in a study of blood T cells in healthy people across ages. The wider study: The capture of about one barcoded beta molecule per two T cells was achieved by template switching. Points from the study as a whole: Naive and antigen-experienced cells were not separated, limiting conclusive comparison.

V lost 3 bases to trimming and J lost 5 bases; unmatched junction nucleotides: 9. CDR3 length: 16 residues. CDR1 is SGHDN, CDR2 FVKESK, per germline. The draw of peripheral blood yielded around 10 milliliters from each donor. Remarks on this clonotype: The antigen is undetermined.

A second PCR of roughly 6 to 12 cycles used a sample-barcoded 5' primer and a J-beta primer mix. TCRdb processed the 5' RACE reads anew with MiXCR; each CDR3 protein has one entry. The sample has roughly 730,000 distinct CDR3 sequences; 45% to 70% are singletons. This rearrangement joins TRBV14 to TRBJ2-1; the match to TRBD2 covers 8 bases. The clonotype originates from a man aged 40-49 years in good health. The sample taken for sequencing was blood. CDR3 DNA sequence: TGTGCCAGCAGCCAGCGGGGGGTTGGCTACAACAATGAGCAGTTCTTC. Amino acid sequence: CASSQRGVGYNNEQFF.